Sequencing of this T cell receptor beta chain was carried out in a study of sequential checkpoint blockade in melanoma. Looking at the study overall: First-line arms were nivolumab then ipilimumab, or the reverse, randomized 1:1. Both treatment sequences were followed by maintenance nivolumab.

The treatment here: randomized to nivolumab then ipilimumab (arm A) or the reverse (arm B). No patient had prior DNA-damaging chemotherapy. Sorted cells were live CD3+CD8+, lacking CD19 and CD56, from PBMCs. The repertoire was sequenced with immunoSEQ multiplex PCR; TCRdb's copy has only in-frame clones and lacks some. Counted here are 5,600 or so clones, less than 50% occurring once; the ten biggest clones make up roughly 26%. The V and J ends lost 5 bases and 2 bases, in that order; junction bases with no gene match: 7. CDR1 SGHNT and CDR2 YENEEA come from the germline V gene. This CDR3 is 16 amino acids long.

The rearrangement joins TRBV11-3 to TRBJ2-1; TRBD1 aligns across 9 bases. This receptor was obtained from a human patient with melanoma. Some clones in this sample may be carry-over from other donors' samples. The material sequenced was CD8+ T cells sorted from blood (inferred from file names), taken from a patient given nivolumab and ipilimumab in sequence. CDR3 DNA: TGTGCCAGCAGCCCTAGGACAGGGGCACCCTACAATGAGCAGTTCTTC. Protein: CASSPRTGAPYNEQFF.